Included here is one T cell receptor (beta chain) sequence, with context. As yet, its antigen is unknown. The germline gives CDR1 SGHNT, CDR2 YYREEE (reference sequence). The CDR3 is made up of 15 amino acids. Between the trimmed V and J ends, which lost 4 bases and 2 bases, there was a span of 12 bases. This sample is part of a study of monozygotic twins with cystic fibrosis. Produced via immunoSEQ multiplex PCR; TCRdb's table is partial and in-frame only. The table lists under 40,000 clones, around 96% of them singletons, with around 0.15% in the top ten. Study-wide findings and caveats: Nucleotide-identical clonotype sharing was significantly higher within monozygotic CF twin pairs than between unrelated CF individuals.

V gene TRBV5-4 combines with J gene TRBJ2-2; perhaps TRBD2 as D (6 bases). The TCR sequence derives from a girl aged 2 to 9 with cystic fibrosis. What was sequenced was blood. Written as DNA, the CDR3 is TGTGCCAGCAGCCGCGGGACCCCCAACACCGGGGAGCTGTTTTTT. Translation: CASSRGTPNTGELFF.